This T cell receptor (beta chain) was captured in a study of neurological immune-mediated disorders. Study-wide results and limits: Phylogenetically, 18 of 34 multiple sclerosis patients' repertoires fell into one related-CDR3 cluster, a possible signature. No CDR3 amino acid sequences were shared by expanded clones across subjects, suggesting private repertoires in all groups. HTLV-1-associated myelopathy showed the most TCR clonal expansion; multiple sclerosis the least, below healthy controls.

This clonotype has ten or more counts. What it recognizes is unknown. The unsorted libraries were made from 2 million PBMCs kept at -80 C. CDR1 LGHDT and CDR2 YNNKEL come from the germline V gene (reference sequence). The CDR3 runs to 16 residues. V lost 1 base and J 1 base, leaving 11 bases between the germline ends. TCRdb itself ran the 5' RACE reads through MiXCR, one entry per CDR3 protein. The profile shows around 67,000 distinct CDR3 sequences, around 5.2% of them singletons. This TCR was sampled from a man between 18 and 35 years old with multiple sclerosis. This chain links TRBV3-1 with TRBJ2-4, with a weak D call TRBD1 (6 bases). The sequencing sample was made of PBMCs. The CDR3 coding sequence is TGTGCCAGCAGCCAAGGCTTAACAGGGGCCAAAAACATTCAGTACTTC. Its translation: CASSQGLTGAKNIQYF.